Each of the 27 T cell receptor beta chains below was sequenced from the same sample in a study of Ad26.COV2.S vaccination and SARS-CoV-2 variants. Noted treatment: around 19 received Ad26.COV2.S at low or high dose, single or two shots; roughly five received placebo; per-sample allocation not given. Specimen acquisition occurred on day 63 following the initial vaccine or placebo injection. The table came from immunoSEQ multiplex PCR; TCRdb's copy has only in-frame clones and leaves some out. The data contain approximately 400,000 clones, around 84% of them singletons. This material consisted of peripheral blood, taken in a trial of Ad26.COV2.S vaccine versus placebo. Receptors were obtained from a person aged 18-65 years who received the Ad26.COV2.S COVID-19 vaccine or a placebo.

The V gene is TRBV19, the J gene TRBJ1-5, with D possibly matching TRBD1 (5 bases). Per germline, CDR1 LNHDA and CDR2 SQIVND (reference sequence). Trimming pared 3 bases from V and 0 bases from J, leaving 15 bases between. The CDR3 runs to 17 residues. The CDR3 here is CASSIGAGSYSNQPQHF. DNA for the CDR3: TGTGCCAGTAGTATTGGGGCAGGATCATATAGCAATCAGCCCCAGCATTTT.

The chain carries TRBV6-2 or TRBV6-3 and TRBJ1-6; D call uncertain. V was trimmed by 2 bases and J by 4 bases, leaving 6 bases between them. CDR1 and CDR2 from the germline V gene are MNHEY and SVGEGT. The CDR3 is made up of 14 amino acids. The CDR3 reads CASSYLEYNSPLHF. CDR3 bases: TGTGCCAGCAGTTACCTGGAATATAATTCACCCCTCCACTTT.

This sequence joins TRBV7-2 and TRBJ1-1; the D gene is possibly TRBD1 (5 bases). The CDR3 loop spans 15 amino acids. Between the trimmed V and J ends, which lost 6 bases and 5 bases, there was a span of 19 bases. The germline CDR1 and CDR2 sequences are SGHTA and FQGNSA. The CDR3 loop is CASSFRSSGGTEAFF. The CDR3 DNA reads TGTGCCAGCAGTTTTAGGAGTTCTGGGGGAACTGAAGCTTTCTTT.

This clone has just one count. The chain is built from TRBV6-2 or TRBV6-3 and TRBJ2-7; 9 bases align to TRBD2. CDR3 length: 16 residues. Per the germline V gene, CDR1 is MNHEY and CDR2 is SVGEGT. The ends lost 6 bases at V and 3 bases at J; junction bases unmatched: 12. The CDR3 here is CASSRLGASGDYEQYF. CDR3 bases: TGTGCCAGCAGCCGTTTAGGGGCTAGCGGGGACTACGAGCAGTACTTC.

This chain connects TRBV18 to TRBJ1-6; 9 bases align to TRBD1. CDR1 is KGHSH and CDR2 is LQKENI in the germline V gene. With V trimmed by 3 bases and J by 10 bases, 10 bases remained unmatched. The CDR3 contains 16 residues. CDR3 bases: TGTGCCAGCTCACCGCAACCGGGACAGGGTGCCTCACCCCTCCACTTT. It yields the protein CASSPQPGQGASPLHF.

In its sample, this clone was seen once. The chain has TRBV7-9 and TRBJ1-2, with 7 nucleotides matching TRBD1. The V gene end was trimmed by 10 bases and the J gene end by 4 bases; junction bases not matched to a gene: 6. The CDR3 loop spans 12 amino acids. Germline V gene sequence: CDR1 SEHNR, CDR2 FQNEAQ (reference sequence). The CDR3 bases are TGTGCCACCACGACAGGGAGCTATGGCTACACCTTC. It specifies CATTTGSYGYTF. Together with reference TRBV7-9 and TRBJ1-2, the CDR3 gives the full variable domain: DTGVSQNPRHKITKRGQNVTFRCDPISEHNRLYWYRQTLGQGPEFLTYFQNEAQLEKSRLLSDRFSAERPKGSFSTLEIQRTEQGDSAMYLCATTTGSYGYTFGSGTRLTVV.

The chain joins TRBV11-3 to TRBJ2-7, with 11 bases identical to TRBD1. This CDR3 has 14 amino acids. V lost 9 bases, J lost 2 bases, and 6 bases stayed unmatched. Germline V lookup: CDR1 SGHNT, CDR2 YENEEA. DNA for the CDR3: TGTGCCAGAACCCCGGGACAGGGGGCCTACGAGCAGTACTTC. Residues: CARTPGQGAYEQYF. The full variable domain, its missing parts supplied by reference TRBV11-3 and TRBJ2-7, is EAGVVQSPRYKIIEKKQPVAFWCNPISGHNTLYWYLQNLGQGPELLIRYENEEAVDDSQLPKDRFSAERLKGVDSTLKIQPAELGDSAVYLCARTPGQGAYEQYFGPGTRLTVT.

The rearrangement uses TRBV5-6 and TRBJ2-4, with 8 positions matching TRBD2. This CDR3 contains 14 residues. Germline V gene lookup returns CDR1 SGHDT and CDR2 YYEEEE. The junction had 6 bases not matched to a gene; V was cut back by 5 bases and J by 5 bases. This CDR3 reads CASSQRGRENIQYF. CDR3 DNA: TGTGCCAGCAGTCAGCGGGGGCGCGAAAACATTCAGTACTTC.

The chain combines TRBV10-3 with TRBJ2-5, with TRBD2 matching over 7 bases. This CDR3 spans 14 amino acids. CDR1 ENHRY and CDR2 SYGVKD come from the germline V gene. The ends lost 7 bases at V and 4 bases at J; junction bases unmatched: 9. The CDR3 spells CAINGPGGGETQYF. CDR3 DNA: TGTGCCATCAACGGCCCGGGGGGAGGAGAGACCCAGTACTTC.

The chain links TRBV9 to TRBJ2-1, with TRBD1 matching over 7 bases. The CDR3 has 14 amino acids. Trimming at V came to 4 bases and at J to 0 bases, leaving 1 base not matched to a gene. Germline V gives CDR1 SGDLS, CDR2 YYNGEE. The CDR3 DNA is TGTGCCAGCAGCTGGGACAGCTCCTACAATGAGCAGTTCTTC. Translation: CASSWDSSYNEQFF.

This clone was seen a handful of times. The chain couples TRBV27 to TRBJ1-4; D gene ambiguous. Germline-derived CDR1 and CDR2 are MNHEY and SMNVEV (reference sequence). Trimming took off 3 bases at V and 3 bases at J, with 5 bases between the two ends. This CDR3 region has 13 residues. CDR3 amino acids: CASSFMANEKLFF. The CDR3 nucleotides are TGTGCCAGCAGTTTTATGGCTAATGAAAAACTGTTTTTT.

The chain combines TRBV11-2 with TRBJ2-1; D may be TRBD2 (6 bases). V lost 6 bases, J lost 0 bases, and 18 bases lay in between. Germline values: CDR1 SGHAT, CDR2 FQNNGV. The CDR3 contains 17 residues. As DNA, the CDR3 is TGTGCCAGCAGGCTGAGATTTGGGGGGAGCTCCTACAATGAGCAGTTCTTC. Translated: CASRLRFGGSSYNEQFF.

This clone was seen more than once but under ten times. This rearrangement joins TRBV9 to TRBJ1-5; 8 nucleotides align to TRBD1. The length of the CDR3 is 14 residues. With V trimmed by 3 bases and J by 7 bases, 6 bases remained unmatched. The germline V gene has CDR1 SGDLS and CDR2 YYNGEE. The CDR3 here is CASSGHRGRQPQHF. CDR3 coding DNA: TGTGCCAGCAGCGGACACAGGGGGAGGCAGCCCCAGCATTTT.

This chain joins TRBV11-2 and TRBJ2-1; 9 bases are shared with TRBD1. Germline values: CDR1 SGHAT, CDR2 FQNNGV. Losses at the gene ends were 5 bases for V and 0 bases for J; bases not matched to a gene: 8. This CDR3 spans 17 amino acids. CDR3 bases: TGTGCCAGCAGCGACTACAGGGGGCTGAGCTCCTACAATGAGCAGTTCTTC. Translated, it gives CASSDYRGLSSYNEQFF.

The rearrangement joins TRBV7-2 to TRBJ2-2; D is ambiguous. The V gene lost 5 bases and the J gene lost 8 bases, with 6 bases spanning the gap. CDR3 length equals 11 residues. Per germline, CDR1 SGHTA and CDR2 FQGNSA. CDR3 protein: CASSHGGELFF. The CDR3 region has the DNA TGTGCCAGCAGCCACGGAGGGGAGCTGTTTTTT.

The chain employs TRBV4-3 and TRBJ2-1, with 12 bases lining up with TRBD2. The CDR3 length is 16 residues. Germline V gene sequence: CDR1 LGHNA, CDR2 YSLEER. J lost 7 bases, V lost 4 bases, and 8 bases had no gene match. CDR3 region: CASSRRLAGVINEQFF. The CDR3 region has the DNA TGCGCCAGCAGCCGAAGACTAGCGGGAGTCATAAATGAGCAGTTCTTC.

V is TRBV6-5 and J is TRBJ2-2; D call uncertain. The CDR3 is 13 amino acids. Looked up from germline, CDR1 is MNHEY and CDR2 is SVGAGI. V was cut by 8 bases and J by 5 bases, with 12 bases left in between. CDR3 in amino acids: CASERPRTGELFF. CDR3 DNA: TGTGCCAGCGAACGCCCGAGGACCGGGGAGCTGTTTTTT.

This rearrangement joins TRBV5-1 to TRBJ2-2; D gene unclear. Germline CDR1 SGHRS, CDR2 YFSETQ. This CDR3 is built from 13 residues. V dropped 4 bases and J dropped 4 bases, with 8 bases sitting between them. CDR3 loop: CASSPRSTGELFF. Written as DNA, the CDR3 is TGCGCCAGCAGCCCCAGATCCACCGGGGAGCTGTTTTTT.

V gene TRBV19 combines with J gene TRBJ2-5, with TRBD1 matching over 7 bases. Trimming took 3 bases from V and 1 from J; bases not matched to a gene: 8. Germline V gene data show CDR1 as LNHDA and CDR2 as SQIVND (reference sequence). CDR3 length: 16 amino acids. CDR3 sequence (DNA): TGTGCCAGTAGTATCTTTTCAGGGGGTTCCCAAGAGACCCAGTACTTC. Translated: CASSIFSGGSQETQYF.

The chain is built from TRBV15 and TRBJ1-2, with 7 bases identical to TRBD1. The CDR3 is 14 residues long. V dropped 2 bases and J dropped 8; count of bases not matched to a gene: 8. Per germline, CDR1 LNHNV and CDR2 YYDKDF (reference sequence). The CDR3, as DNA: TGTGCCACCAGCAGACCCGACAGGGTTGGCGGCTACACCTTC. This gives the protein CATSRPDRVGGYTF.

The chain uses TRBV3-1 (or the pseudogene TRBV3-2) and TRBJ2-1; maybe TRBD2 (6 bases). The CDR3 has 15 amino acids. Germline lookup yields CDR1 LGHDT and CDR2 YNNKEL (reference sequence). V was clipped by 6 bases and J by 0 bases, with 12 bases between them. The CDR3 DNA reads TGTGCCAGCAGTGAGCCCGGGAGCTCCTACAATGAGCAGTTCTTC. It specifies CASSEPGSSYNEQFF.

The rearrangement links TRBV29-1 to TRBJ1-2; TRBD1 matches at 7 bases. CDR1 is SQVTM and CDR2 is ANQGSEA in the germline V gene. With V trimmed by 7 bases and J by 3 bases, 8 bases remained unmatched. The CDR3 consists of 13 residues. CDR3 nucleotides: TGCAGCGCTAGACAGGGATTAGACTATGGCTACACCTTC. It specifies CSARQGLDYGYTF.

V is TRBV19 and J is TRBJ1-5, with 8 positions matching TRBD1. V shed 5 bases, J shed 1 base, and the junction held 7 bases outside the gene matches. Germline-derived CDR1 and CDR2 are LNHDA and SQIVND (reference sequence). This CDR3 has 16 amino acids. DNA for the CDR3: TGTGCCAGTAGTGGCTGGACAGGGCAGAGCAATCAGCCCCAGCATTTT. The encoded protein is CASSGWTGQSNQPQHF.

The count of this clone is one. The genes are TRBV11-2 and TRBJ2-2, with 11 bases matching TRBD2. Germline CDR1 SGHAT, CDR2 FQNNGV. V was pared by 6 bases and J by 2 bases, with 8 bases of the junction left unmatched. The CDR3 runs 17 residues. The CDR3 DNA follows: TGTGCCAGCAGGACACTAGCGGGAGACCGCAACACCGGGGAGCTGTTTTTT. The encoded protein is CASRTLAGDRNTGELFF.

CDR3 sequence (DNA): TGCAGCGTTGAAGATCCTGGGCAGCCCCAGCATTTT. Translating gives CSVEDPGQPQHF. The V gene is TRBV29-1, the J gene TRBJ1-5, with D uncertain. CDR3 length: 12 residues. Trimming removed 0 bases at V and 7 bases at J, with 7 bases between. Germline V gene lookup returns CDR1 SQVTM and CDR2 ANQGSEA.

J is TRBJ2-5 and V is TRBV9, with D hard to call. Germline CDR1 SGDLS, CDR2 YYNGEE. CDR3 size: 14 residues. V dropped 4 bases and J dropped 5 bases, with 15 bases sitting between them. The CDR3 coding sequence is TGTGCCAGCAGCTCCCTTGGGGTAGGCGAGACCCAGTACTTC. The encoded protein is CASSSLGVGETQYF.

This clone was seen only a few times. J is TRBJ2-1 and V is TRBV5-1, with TRBD2 matching 15 bases. V was clipped by 4 bases and J by 5 bases; unmatched bases: 4. Germline assignment: CDR1 SGHRS and CDR2 YFSETQ. The CDR3 runs 16 residues. The CDR3 bases are TGCGCCAGCAGCCGGACTAGCGGGGGGGCAAACAATGAGCAGTTCTTC. Translated: CASSRTSGGANNEQFF.